The 13 T cell receptor beta chains presented below share a single source sample, sequenced in a study of cytomegalovirus exposure and HLA in healthy donors. In the PCR, 60 Vbeta and 13 Jbeta primers were used. Clones were sequenced by immunoSEQ multiplex PCR, and TCRdb holds only the in-frame ones, with some missing. The table has about 73,000 clones, about 78% seen once. Sequencing was carried out using PBMCs. The receptors here all came from a male donor in good health and CMV-seronegative.

The chain is built from TRBV5-8 and TRBJ1-2; weak D call: TRBD1 (5 bases). Germline lookup yields CDR1 SGHTS and CDR2 YDEGEE. Deletions cut 0 bases from V and 5 bases from J, with 17 bases between. The length of the CDR3 is 16 residues. CDR3 sequence reads: CASSLAGARVGYGYTF. The CDR3 DNA reads as TGTGCCAGCAGCTTGGCGGGAGCCAGGGTTGGTTATGGCTACACCTTC.

This CDR3 reads CASRGQGRSTIYF. The CDR3 DNA is TGTGCCAGCAGGGGACAGGGAAGGAGCACCATATATTTT. The gene calls are TRBV7-2 and TRBJ1-3; 9 bases match TRBD1. Trimming at V came to 6 bases and at J to 9 bases, leaving 6 bases not matched to a gene. Germline V gene lookup returns CDR1 SGHTA and CDR2 FQGNSA. The CDR3 sequence is 13 residues long.

This sequence joins TRBV29-1 and TRBJ1-1; D not resolved. The CDR3 is 15 residues long. Germline V CDR1 and CDR2: SQVTM, ANQGSEA. V was pared by 3 bases and J by 1 base, with 15 bases between. The CDR3 loop is CSVDEGMGWNTEAFF. The CDR3 DNA sequence: TGCAGCGTTGATGAGGGTATGGGGTGGAACACTGAAGCTTTCTTT.

This clone was counted once. The V and J genes are TRBV4-1 and TRBJ1-5; 8 bases are a match to TRBD1. V dropped 2 bases and J dropped 7; count of bases not matched to a gene: 10. The CDR3 sequence is 16 residues long. Germline CDR1 and CDR2: MGHRA and YSYEKL. The CDR3 is CASSQLTGVVGQPQHF. CDR3 nucleotides: TGCGCCAGCAGCCAACTGACAGGGGTCGTAGGACAGCCCCAGCATTTT.

V gene TRBV7-9 combines with J gene TRBJ2-5; TRBD1 agrees at 7 bases. TRBJ2-7 explains the end of the DNA better; the J call may be wrong. CDR3 length: 16 residues. Looked up from germline, CDR1 is SEHNR and CDR2 is FQNEAQ (reference sequence). The CDR3 DNA sequence: TGTGCCAGCAGACCCATCACCGGGACAGTTGAGTACGAGCAGTACTTC. Its translation is CASRPITGTVEYEQYF.

The gene calls are TRBV2 and TRBJ1-5; D perhaps matches TRBD1 (5 bases). Germline V gives CDR1 SNHLY, CDR2 FYNNEI. V lost 1 base, J lost 4 bases, and 11 bases lay in between. The CDR3 contains 15 residues. The CDR3 coding sequence is TGTGCCAGCAGTGAAGTTCGGGGGTTGAATCAGCCCCAGCATTTT. Translating gives CASSEVRGLNQPQHF.

This clone was observed a handful of times. The CDR3 here is CASSPGGGGSYGYTF. CDR3 nucleotides: TGTGCCAGCAGTCCAGGGGGCGGCGGGTCCTATGGCTACACCTTC. The chain recombines TRBV25-1 with TRBJ1-2; TRBD1 matches 8 bases. Germline V CDR1 and CDR2: MGHDK, SYGVNS. V gave up 5 bases and J gave up 4 bases; unmatched junction bases: 9. The CDR3 runs to 15 residues.

This clone was observed a handful of times. V is TRBV10-3 and J is TRBJ1-1; D is possibly TRBD1 (6 bases). Germline V gene lookup returns CDR1 ENHRY and CDR2 SYGVKD. The V gene lost 7 bases and the J gene lost 3 bases, with 12 bases spanning the gap. This CDR3 has 13 residues. In DNA, the CDR3 is TGTGCCATCAATACAGGGTGGGACACTGAAGCTTTCTTT. It translates to CAINTGWDTEAFF.

The CDR3 is CASSAGQGLDTQYF. The CDR3 DNA reads as TGTGCCAGCAGCGCTGGACAGGGATTAGATACGCAGTATTTT. V gene TRBV9 combines with J gene TRBJ2-3; TRBD1 matches 8 bases. Germline CDR1 reads SGDLS; CDR2 reads YYNGEE. This CDR3 spans 14 amino acids. V gave up 3 bases and J gave up 5 bases; unmatched junction bases: 5.

The chain has TRBV5-4 and TRBJ2-3; no clear D gene. Trimming removed 2 bases at V and 2 bases at J, with 6 bases between. The CDR3 length is 13 residues. CDR1 is SGHNT and CDR2 is YYREEE in the germline V gene (reference sequence). CDR3 coding DNA: TGTGCCAGCAGCTTACCGGTCACAGATACGCAGTATTTT. The encoded protein is CASSLPVTDTQYF.

This clone was observed once. V and J are TRBV18 and TRBJ2-5; D gene ambiguous. Germline CDR1 KGHSH, CDR2 LQKENI. This CDR3 has 14 amino acids. V lost 0 bases and J 2 bases, leaving 7 bases between the germline ends. The CDR3 DNA reads as TGTGCCAGCTCACCACCGGCGGTACAAGAGACCCAGTACTTC. Translation gives CASSPPAVQETQYF.

This chain links TRBV30 with TRBJ2-5; D may be TRBD2 (6 bases). With the DNA end fitting TRBJ2-7 better, the J assignment may be wrong. The CDR3 is 16 amino acids. In germline, CDR1 is GTSNPN, CDR2 SVGIG (reference sequence). The CDR3 loop reads CAWRTRLAGTTYEQYF. The DNA for the CDR3 is TGTGCCTGGAGAACCCGCCTGGCGGGAACGACCTACGAGCAGTACTTC.

This clone was seen a handful of times. This rearrangement joins TRBV9 to TRBJ1-3, with D possibly matching TRBD1 (5 bases). CDR1 is SGDLS, CDR2 YYNGEE, per germline. The CDR3 length is 15 residues. The V end lost 3 bases, the J end lost 0 bases, and 10 bases lay between the germline ends. CDR3 amino acids: CASSDTDSSGNTIYF. The DNA of the CDR3 is TGTGCCAGCAGCGATACCGACAGCTCTGGAAACACCATATATTTT.